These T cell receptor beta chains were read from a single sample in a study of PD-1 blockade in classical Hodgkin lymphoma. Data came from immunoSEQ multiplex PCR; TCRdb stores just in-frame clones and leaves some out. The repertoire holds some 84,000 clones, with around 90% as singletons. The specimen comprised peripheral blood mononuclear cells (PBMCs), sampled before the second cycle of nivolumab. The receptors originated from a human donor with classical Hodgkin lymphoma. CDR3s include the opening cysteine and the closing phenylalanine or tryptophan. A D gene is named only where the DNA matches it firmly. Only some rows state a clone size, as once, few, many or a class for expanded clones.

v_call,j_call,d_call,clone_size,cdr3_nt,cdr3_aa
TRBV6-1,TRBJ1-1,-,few,TGTGCCAGCACTACAACCATGAACACTGAAGCTTTCTTT,CASTTTMNTEAFF
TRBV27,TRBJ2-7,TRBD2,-,TGTGCCAGCAGTTGGGCAGCGGGAGCCTACGAGCAGTACTTC,CASSWAAGAYEQYF
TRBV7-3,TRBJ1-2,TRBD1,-,TGTGCCAGCAGCTTAGGGACAGGGTTTGACTATGGCTACACCTTC,CASSLGTGFDYGYTF
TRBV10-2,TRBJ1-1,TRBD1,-,TGCGCCAGCAGTTATCGACAGGGGACGAACACTGAAGCTTTCTTT,CASSYRQGTNTEAFF
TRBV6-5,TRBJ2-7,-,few,TGTGCCAGCAGTTACTCGGCGGAGGGGGCCCAGTACTTC,CASSYSAEGAQYF
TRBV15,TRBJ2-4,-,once,TGTGCCACCAGCAGGGAGCCGGACGGTCTAGCCAAAAACATTCAGTACTTC,CATSREPDGLAKNIQYF
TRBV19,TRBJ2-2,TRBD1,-,TGTGCCAGTAGTATGGTCCGGGACAGGGGGAGGACCGGGGAGCTGTTTTTT,CASSMVRDRGRTGELFF
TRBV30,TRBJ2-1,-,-,TGTGCCTGGAGTGTACGAGCTTCTCGGATCGATGAGCAGTTCTTC,CAWSVRASRIDEQFF
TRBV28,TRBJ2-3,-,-,TGTGCCAGCAGTCCCGCCGGGACCCTCGTGGCAGATACGCAGTATTTT,CASSPAGTLVADTQYF
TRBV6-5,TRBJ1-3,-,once,TGTGCCACCCGCTCTCTGGACGACTCTGGAAACACCATATATTTT,CATRSLDDSGNTIYF
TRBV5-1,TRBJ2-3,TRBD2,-,TGCGCCAGCAGCTTGGGACTAGCGGGAGTGGGTACAGATACGCAGTATTTT,CASSLGLAGVGTDTQYF
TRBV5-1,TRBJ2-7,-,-,TGCGCCAGCAGAAAGGACAGCTACGAGCAGTACTTC,CASRKDSYEQYF
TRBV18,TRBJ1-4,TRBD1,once,TGTGCCAGCTCACCACGGGGACAGGGGGATGAAAAACTGTTTTTT,CASSPRGQGDEKLFF
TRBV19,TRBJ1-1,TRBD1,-,TGTGCCAGTAGTATTGGACAGGGGGGAACTGAAGCTTTCTTT,CASSIGQGGTEAFF
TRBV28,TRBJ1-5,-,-,TGTGCCAGCAGTTCAACCCCAGGGATAAATCAGCCCCAGCATTTT,CASSSTPGINQPQHF
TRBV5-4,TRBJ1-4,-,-,TGTGCCAGCAGCCCGTCGGGGGGAGAAAAACTGTTTTTT,CASSPSGGEKLFF
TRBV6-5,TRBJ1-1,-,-,TGTGCCAGCAGTTACTCGAATTGGTTGAACACTGAAGCTTTCTTT,CASSYSNWLNTEAFF